The rows below give T cell receptor beta chains drawn from one sample of a study of blood T cell repertoires in COVID-19. Clones were read by immunoSEQ multiplex PCR, and TCRdb kept only the in-frame ones, dropping some. Here the sample spans about 35,000 clones, around 77% being singletons. The sequenced sample consisted of peripheral blood. The receptors come from a human donor in a cohort sampled during active COVID-19. The CDR3 runs from the conserved cysteine through the conserved F or W. The order of the fields is clone size, J gene, D gene, CDR3 length, V gene, CDR3 protein, CDR3 DNA. A D gene is named only where the DNA matches it firmly. Rows may omit the clone size; those that give it use once, few, many or a size class.

abundance: -; j_gene: TRBJ2-2; d_gene: -; len: 16; v_gene: TRBV2; CDR3aa: CASRASVATNTGELFF; CDR3nt: TGTGCCAGCAGGGCTAGCGTAGCCACGAACACCGGGGAGCTGTTTTTT
abundance: many; j_gene: TRBJ1-1; d_gene: TRBD1; len: 16; v_gene: TRBV7-9; CDR3aa: CASLYPGQGLLTEAFF; CDR3nt: TGTGCCAGCCTCTACCCGGGACAGGGACTCCTCACTGAAGCTTTCTTT
abundance: -; j_gene: TRBJ2-3; d_gene: TRBD1; len: 15; v_gene: TRBV5-4; CDR3aa: CASSLDRGGTDTQYF; CDR3nt: TGTGCCAGCAGCTTGGACAGGGGAGGCACAGATACGCAGTATTTT
abundance: -; j_gene: TRBJ1-1; d_gene: -; len: 14; v_gene: TRBV6-5; CDR3aa: CASSTPGEGTEAFF; CDR3nt: TGTGCCAGCAGCACCCCGGGAGAGGGCACTGAAGCTTTCTTT
abundance: -; j_gene: TRBJ2-3; d_gene: -; len: 16; v_gene: TRBV5-4; CDR3aa: CASSLFGTTFPDTQYF; CDR3nt: TGTGCCAGCAGCCTTTTTGGGACAACGTTCCCAGATACGCAGTATTTT
abundance: once; j_gene: TRBJ2-5; d_gene: TRBD2; len: 20; v_gene: TRBV6-2/TRBV6-3; CDR3aa: CASSYFLRLAGGAGQETQYF; CDR3nt: TGTGCCAGCAGTTACTTTCTTCGGTTAGCGGGAGGAGCTGGGCAAGAGACCCAGTACTTC
abundance: -; j_gene: TRBJ2-1; d_gene: -; len: 12; v_gene: TRBV7-2; CDR3aa: CASSVGLFEQFF; CDR3nt: TGTGCCAGCAGCGTCGGACTATTTGAGCAGTTCTTC
abundance: few; j_gene: TRBJ1-5; d_gene: TRBD1; len: 14; v_gene: TRBV27; CDR3aa: CASSRTGGLQPQHF; CDR3nt: TGTGCCAGCAGTAGGACAGGGGGCCTCCAGCCCCAGCATTTT
abundance: -; j_gene: TRBJ2-1; d_gene: -; len: 15; v_gene: TRBV7-2; CDR3aa: CASSLEGPLSNEQFF; CDR3nt: TGTGCCAGCAGCTTGGAGGGGCCCCTTAGCAATGAGCAGTTCTTC
abundance: -; j_gene: TRBJ2-1; d_gene: TRBD2; len: 16; v_gene: TRBV27; CDR3aa: CASSHRGSGGAIEQFF; CDR3nt: TGTGCCAGCAGCCATCGAGGTAGCGGGGGGGCGATTGAGCAGTTCTTC
abundance: -; j_gene: TRBJ1-2; d_gene: TRBD1; len: 13; v_gene: TRBV9; CDR3aa: CASRGQGAGGYTF; CDR3nt: TGTGCCAGCAGAGGACAGGGGGCGGGAGGCTACACCTTC
abundance: -; j_gene: TRBJ2-2; d_gene: -; len: 18; v_gene: TRBV5-1; CDR3aa: CASSLANRAGIDTGELFF; CDR3nt: TGCGCCAGCAGCTTGGCCAATAGAGCAGGGATAGACACCGGGGAGCTGTTTTTT
abundance: -; j_gene: TRBJ1-4; d_gene: TRBD1; len: 16; v_gene: TRBV28; CDR3aa: CASSSTGQGRYEKLFF; CDR3nt: TGTGCCAGCAGTTCCACGGGACAGGGGAGGTATGAAAAACTGTTTTTT
abundance: once; j_gene: TRBJ2-7; d_gene: -; len: 14; v_gene: TRBV27; CDR3aa: CASSSAGLPYEQYF; CDR3nt: TGTGCCAGCAGTTCGGCAGGTCTACCTTACGAGCAGTACTTC
abundance: -; j_gene: TRBJ1-1; d_gene: TRBD1; len: 19; v_gene: TRBV7-9; CDR3aa: CASSLVFGTGASQNTEAFF; CDR3nt: TGTGCCAGCAGCTTAGTATTCGGGACAGGGGCAAGTCAGAACACTGAAGCTTTCTTT
abundance: -; j_gene: TRBJ2-2; d_gene: -; len: 13; v_gene: TRBV2; CDR3aa: CASSVQGTGELFF; CDR3nt: TGTGCCAGCAGTGTACAGGGAACCGGGGAGCTGTTTTTT
abundance: -; j_gene: TRBJ2-7; d_gene: TRBD1; len: 13; v_gene: TRBV29-1; CDR3aa: CSAGQGESYEQYF; CDR3nt: TGCAGCGCGGGACAGGGTGAGAGCTACGAGCAGTACTTC
abundance: -; j_gene: TRBJ1-2; d_gene: TRBD1; len: 14; v_gene: TRBV2; CDR3aa: CASTAGTGIGGYTF; CDR3nt: TGTGCCAGCACAGCCGGGACAGGGATCGGTGGCTACACCTTC
abundance: few; j_gene: TRBJ2-3; d_gene: TRBD1; len: 16; v_gene: TRBV9; CDR3aa: CASSGRLTGITDTQYF; CDR3nt: TGTGCCAGCAGCGGCCGATTGACAGGGATAACAGATACGCAGTATTTT
abundance: -; j_gene: TRBJ2-3; d_gene: TRBD2; len: 14; v_gene: TRBV2; CDR3aa: CASGPSGGADTQYF; CDR3nt: TGTGCCAGTGGCCCTAGCGGGGGGGCAGATACGCAGTATTTT
abundance: -; j_gene: TRBJ2-7; d_gene: -; len: 13; v_gene: TRBV7-5; CDR3aa: CARSLFRVDEQYF; CDR3nt: TGTGCCAGAAGCTTGTTCAGGGTTGATGAGCAGTACTTC
abundance: -; j_gene: TRBJ1-2; d_gene: -; len: 13; v_gene: TRBV6-5; CDR3aa: CASSSREFAGYTF; CDR3nt: TGTGCCAGCAGTTCCCGGGAATTTGCTGGCTACACCTTC
abundance: -; j_gene: TRBJ1-2; d_gene: -; len: 12; v_gene: TRBV30; CDR3aa: CAWSSNNYGYTF; CDR3nt: TGTGCCTGGAGCAGTAATAACTATGGCTACACCTTC
abundance: -; j_gene: TRBJ2-2; d_gene: -; len: 15; v_gene: TRBV10-3; CDR3aa: CAISDQGGNTGELFF; CDR3nt: TGTGCCATCAGTGATCAGGGAGGGAACACCGGGGAGCTGTTTTTT
abundance: -; j_gene: TRBJ2-7; d_gene: TRBD2; len: 13; v_gene: TRBV6-2/TRBV6-3; CDR3aa: CASSYSREHEQYF; CDR3nt: TGTGCCAGCAGTTACTCGCGGGAGCACGAGCAGTACTTC
abundance: -; j_gene: TRBJ2-5; d_gene: TRBD2; len: 15; v_gene: TRBV6-5; CDR3aa: CASGGLAGAWETQYF; CDR3nt: TGTGCCAGCGGGGGACTAGCGGGGGCCTGGGAGACCCAGTACTTC
abundance: -; j_gene: TRBJ2-1; d_gene: -; len: 13; v_gene: TRBV7-9; CDR3aa: CASSLVALGEQFF; CDR3nt: TGTGCCAGCAGCTTAGTAGCCTTAGGTGAGCAGTTCTTC
abundance: -; j_gene: TRBJ1-2; d_gene: -; len: 13; v_gene: TRBV4-2; CDR3aa: CASSQTGGESYTF; CDR3nt: TGTGCCAGCAGCCAAACGGGGGGCGAGAGCTACACCTTC
abundance: once; j_gene: TRBJ1-1; d_gene: TRBD1; len: 15; v_gene: TRBV29-1; CDR3aa: CSALTKGDRVTEAFF; CDR3nt: TGCAGCGCCTTAACCAAGGGGGACAGGGTTACTGAAGCTTTCTTT
abundance: -; j_gene: TRBJ1-1; d_gene: -; len: 12; v_gene: TRBV6-5; CDR3aa: CASGQLNTEAFF; CDR3nt: TGTGCCAGCGGGCAGCTGAACACTGAAGCTTTCTTT
abundance: -; j_gene: TRBJ2-7; d_gene: -; len: 14; v_gene: TRBV5-4; CDR3aa: CASSLGALGDEQYF; CDR3nt: TGTGCCAGCAGCTTGGGGGCCCTGGGCGACGAGCAGTACTTC
abundance: -; j_gene: TRBJ2-7; d_gene: TRBD1; len: 13; v_gene: TRBV20-1; CDR3aa: CSASRQGAYEQYF; CDR3nt: TGCAGTGCTAGTCGCCAGGGGGCCTACGAGCAGTACTTC
abundance: -; j_gene: TRBJ1-1; d_gene: TRBD1; len: 16; v_gene: TRBV4-1; CDR3aa: CASSQLPTGVGSEAFF; CDR3nt: TGCGCCAGCAGCCAACTCCCAACAGGGGTCGGGAGTGAAGCTTTCTTT
abundance: once; j_gene: TRBJ1-3; d_gene: -; len: 14; v_gene: TRBV28; CDR3aa: CASRGELSGNTIYF; CDR3nt: TGTGCCAGCAGGGGAGAACTCTCTGGAAACACCATATATTTT
abundance: -; j_gene: TRBJ2-7; d_gene: TRBD1; len: 15; v_gene: TRBV7-2; CDR3aa: CASSLWGGQGVEQYF; CDR3nt: TGTGCCAGCAGCTTGTGGGGTGGACAGGGCGTCGAGCAGTACTTC
abundance: -; j_gene: TRBJ2-1; d_gene: TRBD2; len: 14; v_gene: TRBV6-6; CDR3aa: CASIGRETGNEQFF; CDR3nt: TGTGCCAGCATTGGGCGGGAGACGGGGAATGAGCAGTTCTTC
abundance: -; j_gene: TRBJ2-3; d_gene: TRBD2; len: 15; v_gene: TRBV10-3; CDR3aa: CATKEREGSTDTQYF; CDR3nt: TGTGCCACCAAGGAGCGGGAGGGGAGCACAGATACGCAGTATTTT
abundance: -; j_gene: TRBJ2-7; d_gene: TRBD1; len: 15; v_gene: TRBV6-5; CDR3aa: CASSPTGGPAYEQYF; CDR3nt: TGTGCCAGCAGTCCCACAGGGGGCCCGGCCTACGAGCAGTACTTC
abundance: once; j_gene: TRBJ2-5; d_gene: TRBD1; len: 12; v_gene: TRBV4-3; CDR3aa: CASSPKQGARYF; CDR3nt: TGCGCCAGCAGCCCCAAGCAGGGGGCGAGGTACTTC
abundance: -; j_gene: TRBJ1-1; d_gene: TRBD1; len: 15; v_gene: TRBV18; CDR3aa: CASQGQGKGNTEAFF; CDR3nt: TGTGCCAGCCAAGGACAGGGGAAGGGGAACACTGAAGCTTTCTTT
abundance: once; j_gene: TRBJ2-1; d_gene: -; len: 18; v_gene: TRBV10-2; CDR3aa: CASSEWAGKLIQSNEQFF; CDR3nt: TGCGCCAGCAGTGAGTGGGCAGGGAAGTTAATCCAATCCAATGAGCAGTTCTTC